This record concerns one T cell receptor (beta chain) sequence. The CDR3 is made up of 14 amino acids. Between the trimmed V and J ends, which lost 3 bases and 5 bases, there was a span of 12 bases. Germline V gene sequence: CDR1 LNHDA, CDR2 SQIVND (reference sequence). This sample was taken from a study of blood T cells in healthy people across ages. The authors ran a second PCR of about 6 to 11 cycles using a sample-barcoded 5' primer and a J-beta primer mix. With 12 random nucleotides, a template-switch adaptor tagged each individual cDNA molecule. TCRdb analysed the 5' RACE reads with MiXCR anew, one entry per CDR3 protein. The sample lists around 1,800,000 distinct CDR3 sequences, roughly 43% occurring once.

The chain recombines TRBV19 with TRBJ2-3; TRBD1 is a possible D gene (6 bases). Source material: blood. The sequence came from a human donor in good health. CDR3 sequence reads: CASSIWGQGDTQYF. CDR3 in DNA: TGTGCCAGTAGTATTTGGGGGCAGGGAGATACGCAGTATTTT.